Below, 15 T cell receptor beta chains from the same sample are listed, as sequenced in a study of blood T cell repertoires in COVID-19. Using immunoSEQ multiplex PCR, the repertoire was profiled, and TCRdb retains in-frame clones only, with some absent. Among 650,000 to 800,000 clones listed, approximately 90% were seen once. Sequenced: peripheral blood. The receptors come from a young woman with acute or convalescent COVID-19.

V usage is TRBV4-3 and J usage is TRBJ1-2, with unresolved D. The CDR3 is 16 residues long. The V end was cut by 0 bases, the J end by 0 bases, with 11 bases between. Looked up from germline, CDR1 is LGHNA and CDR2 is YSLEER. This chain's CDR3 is CASSQEPEGSNYGYTF. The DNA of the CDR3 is TGCGCCAGCAGCCAAGAGCCTGAGGGATCTAACTATGGCTACACCTTC.

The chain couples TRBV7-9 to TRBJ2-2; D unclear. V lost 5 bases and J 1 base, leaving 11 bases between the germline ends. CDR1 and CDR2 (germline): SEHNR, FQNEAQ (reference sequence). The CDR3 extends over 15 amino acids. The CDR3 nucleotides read TGTGCCAGCAGCCCGAGTCTAGGGAACACCGGGGAGCTGTTTTTT. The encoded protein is CASSPSLGNTGELFF.

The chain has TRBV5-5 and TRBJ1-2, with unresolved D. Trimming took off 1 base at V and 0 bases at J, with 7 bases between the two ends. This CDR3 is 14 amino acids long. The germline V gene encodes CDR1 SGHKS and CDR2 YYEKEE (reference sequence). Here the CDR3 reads CASSLSPANYGYTF. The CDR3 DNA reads TGTGCCAGCAGCTTGTCCCCTGCTAACTATGGCTACACCTTC.

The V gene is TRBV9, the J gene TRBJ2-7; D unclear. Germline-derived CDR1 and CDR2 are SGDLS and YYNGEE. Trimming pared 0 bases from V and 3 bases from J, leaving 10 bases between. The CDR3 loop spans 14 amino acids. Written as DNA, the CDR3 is TGTGCCAGCAGCGTAGCAGGTGACGGCTACGAGCAGTACTTC. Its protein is CASSVAGDGYEQYF.

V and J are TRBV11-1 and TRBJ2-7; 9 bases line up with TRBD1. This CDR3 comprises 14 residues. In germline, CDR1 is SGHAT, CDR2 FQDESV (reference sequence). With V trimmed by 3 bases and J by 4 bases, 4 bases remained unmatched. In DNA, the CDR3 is TGTGCCAGCAGCTTCGGGACAGGGATTTACGAGCAGTACTTC. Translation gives CASSFGTGIYEQYF.

CDR3 residues: CASSERWGQGASPLHF. CDR3 nucleotide sequence: TGCGCCAGCAGTGAAAGATGGGGACAGGGGGCTTCACCCCTCCACTTT. V and J are TRBV10-2 and TRBJ1-6; TRBD1 agrees at 12 bases. The CDR3 runs 16 residues. The germline V gene encodes CDR1 WSHSY and CDR2 SAAADI. After removal of 3 bases from V and 9 bases from J, the junction contained 6 bases not matched to a gene.

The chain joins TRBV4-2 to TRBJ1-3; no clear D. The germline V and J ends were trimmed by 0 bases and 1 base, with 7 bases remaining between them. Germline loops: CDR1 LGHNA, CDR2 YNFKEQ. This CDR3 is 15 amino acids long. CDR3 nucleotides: TGTGCCAGCAGCCAAGATAACAGATCTGGAAACACCATATATTTT. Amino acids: CASSQDNRSGNTIYF.

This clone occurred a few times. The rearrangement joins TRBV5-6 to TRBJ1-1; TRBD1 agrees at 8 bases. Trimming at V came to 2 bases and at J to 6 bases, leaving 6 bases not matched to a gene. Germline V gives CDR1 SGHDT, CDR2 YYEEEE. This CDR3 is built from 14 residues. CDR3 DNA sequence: TGTGCCAGCAGCTTAGTGGACAGGGTCGCTGAAGCTTTCTTT. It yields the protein CASSLVDRVAEAFF.

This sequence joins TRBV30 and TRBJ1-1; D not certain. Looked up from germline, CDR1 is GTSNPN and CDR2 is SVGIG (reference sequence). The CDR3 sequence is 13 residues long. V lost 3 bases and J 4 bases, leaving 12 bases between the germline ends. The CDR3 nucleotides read TGTGCCTGGAGAGAGCGAGGGTTCACTGAAGCTTTCTTT. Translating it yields CAWRERGFTEAFF.

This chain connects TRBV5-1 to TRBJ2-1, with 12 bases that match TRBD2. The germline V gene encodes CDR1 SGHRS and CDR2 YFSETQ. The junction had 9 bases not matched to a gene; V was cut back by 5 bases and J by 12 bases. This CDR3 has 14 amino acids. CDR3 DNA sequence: TGCGCCAGCAGTGATCCTAGCGGGGGGGAAAGGCAGTTCTTC. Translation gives CASSDPSGGERQFF.

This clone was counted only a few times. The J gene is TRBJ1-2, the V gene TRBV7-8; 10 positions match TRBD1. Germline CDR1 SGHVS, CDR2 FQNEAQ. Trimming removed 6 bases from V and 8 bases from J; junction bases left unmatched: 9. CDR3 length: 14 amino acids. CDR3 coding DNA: TGTGCCAGCAGTTCCGGGACAGGGGTAACGGGCTACACCTTC. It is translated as CASSSGTGVTGYTF.

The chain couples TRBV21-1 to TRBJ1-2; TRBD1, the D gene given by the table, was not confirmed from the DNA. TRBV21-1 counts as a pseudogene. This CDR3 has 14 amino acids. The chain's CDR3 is CASSKVDTNYGYTF. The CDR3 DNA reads TGTGCCAGCAGCAAAGTAGACACTAACTATGGCTACACCTTC.

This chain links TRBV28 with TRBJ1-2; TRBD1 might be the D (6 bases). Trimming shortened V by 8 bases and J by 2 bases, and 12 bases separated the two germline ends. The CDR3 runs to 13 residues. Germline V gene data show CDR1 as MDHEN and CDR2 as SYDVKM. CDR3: CASQFDRNYGYTF. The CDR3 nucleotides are TGTGCCAGCCAATTTGACAGGAACTATGGCTACACCTTC.

The CDR3: CASSYLPCPNQPQHF. In DNA, the CDR3 is TGTGCCAGCAGTTACCTACCTTGTCCAAATCAGCCCCAGCATTTT. The chain recombines TRBV6-2 or TRBV6-3 with TRBJ1-5; D is unclear. CDR3 length equals 15 residues. V was cut by 2 bases and J by 4 bases, with 12 bases left in between. In germline, CDR1 is MNHEY, CDR2 SVGEGT.

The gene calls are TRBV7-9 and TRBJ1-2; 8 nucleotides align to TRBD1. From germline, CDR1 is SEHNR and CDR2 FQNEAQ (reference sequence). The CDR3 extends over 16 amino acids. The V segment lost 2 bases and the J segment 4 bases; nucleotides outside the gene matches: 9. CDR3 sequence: CASSLSTGGPLYGYTF. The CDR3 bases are TGTGCCAGCAGCTTAAGTACAGGGGGGCCGCTCTATGGCTACACCTTC.